This TCR beta chain was retrieved from a study of OX40 agonist ivuxolimab in advanced cancers. CDR1 and CDR2 from the germline V gene are LNHDA and SQIVND (reference sequence). This CDR3 is built from 17 residues. Trimming shortened V by 5 bases and J by 4 bases, and 21 bases separated the two germline ends. Blood specimens came from baseline, cycle 4 day 1, and cycle 7 day 1. Produced via immunoSEQ multiplex PCR; TCRdb's table is partial and in-frame only. Here the sample spans 92,000 or so clones, less than 85% being singletons. The source was CD4+ or CD8+ T cells sorted from blood, collected in a trial of the OX40 agonist ivuxolimab. The rearrangement joins TRBV19 to TRBJ1-3, with TRBD1 as a possible D gene (6 bases). This sequence originates from an adult with an advanced solid tumor such as melanoma, head and neck, liver or kidney cancer. The chain's CDR3 is CASSPRGGAGKGNTIYF. The DNA of the CDR3 is TGTGCCAGTAGTCCGCGGGGGGGCGCGGGAAAAGGAAACACCATATATTTT.